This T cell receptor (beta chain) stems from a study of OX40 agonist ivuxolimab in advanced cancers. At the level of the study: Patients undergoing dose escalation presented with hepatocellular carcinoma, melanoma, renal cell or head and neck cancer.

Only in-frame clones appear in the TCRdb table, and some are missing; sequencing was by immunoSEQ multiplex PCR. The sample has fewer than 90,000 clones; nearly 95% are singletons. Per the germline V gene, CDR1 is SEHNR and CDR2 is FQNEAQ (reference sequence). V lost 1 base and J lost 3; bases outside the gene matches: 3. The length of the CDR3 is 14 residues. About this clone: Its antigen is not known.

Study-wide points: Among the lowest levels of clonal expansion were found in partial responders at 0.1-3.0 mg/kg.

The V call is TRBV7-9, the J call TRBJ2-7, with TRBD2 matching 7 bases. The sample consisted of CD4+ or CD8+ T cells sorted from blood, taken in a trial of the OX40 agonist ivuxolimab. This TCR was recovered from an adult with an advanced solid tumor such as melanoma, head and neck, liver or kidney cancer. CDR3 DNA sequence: TGTGCCAGCAGCTTAGGAGGGACTAACTACGAGCAGTACTTC. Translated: CASSLGGTNYEQYF.